This T cell receptor (beta chain) stems from a study of T cells in Graves' hyperthyroidism and ophthalmopathy (dated by TCRdb to 2018 to 2020). With regard to the full study: Peripheral blood samples were taken at initial diagnosis, before any treatment was given. To identify TCR V-J signatures that set the groups apart, the researchers used a discovery cohort of 90 to 100 patients, made up of 43 with Graves' ophthalmopathy and approximately 57 with stable Graves' hyperthyroidism. Prospective prediction of ophthalmopathy was tested in an independent validation cohort consisting of roughly 20 hyperthyroidism patients and over 15 patients who later progressed to ophthalmopathy. The 95 to 100 discovery patients were randomly split 7:3 into training and test sets. In about six Graves' hyperthyroidism patients, the study also compared T-cell repertoires from thyroid tissue with T-cell repertoires from blood. Following sampling, methimazole starting at 30 mg daily was given to hyperthyroidism patients, and high-dose intravenous methylprednisolone was given to ophthalmopathy patients. TCR Vbeta CDR3 sequencing of roughly 140 peripheral blood samples (approximately 44 ophthalmopathy, about 74 hyperthyroidism and 17 progressor patients) is reported in the paper. General study outcomes and caveats: Most expanded thyroid clonotypes (frequency above 0.001) were also found in blood, which suggests that blood repertoires may mirror thyroid immune responses. A model built on a 13 V-J signature distinguished ophthalmopathy from stable hyperthyroidism, reaching over 85% sensitivity and approximately 83% specificity in cross-validation and 80%/75% in testing. In validation, progression to ophthalmopathy was predicted by the model with nearly 71% sensitivity and under 85% specificity, a median of about 6.8 months before onset. Sample size was not statistically predetermined, and blinding of investigators to group allocation was not performed.

The TCR beta CDR3 regions were amplified from the RNA transcripts. The first round of RT-PCR for the TCR CDR3 was performed with the HTBI primer set and the Qiagen OneStep RT-PCR kit. Libraries were constructed in a second round of multiplex PCR, after which size selection and purification were performed. Sequencing of the libraries was done on an Illumina HiSeq2000 using paired-end 100 bp reads. In the paper's pipeline: Raw data were processed with SOAPnuke, discarding reads with adapters, uncalled bases, mean Phred below 15, or no exact constant-primer or identifier match. High-quality paired reads were merged with COPE v1.2.5, and unique nucleotide sequences were defined as clonotypes. Clonotypes were aligned to IMGT TRBV, TRBD and TRBJ reference segments using MiTCR v1.1. The analysis was restricted to V-J combinations with a frequency above 0.0001, which together covered just over 98% of the repertoires. The TCS score was defined as F50 (clonal expansion) divided by E x V (chaos), with BLOSUM62-based TCRdist calculated between CDR3 peptides within each V-J. Welch's t-statistics and random forest reduced some 510 V-J features to roughly 13, which were used in a naive Bayes classifier (R e1071). TCRdb took the public reads, trimmed them with fastp at Q25, ran MiXCR for clone calling and kept in-frame beta chains. Merged by CDR3 protein, the rows form single entries marked with the most common genes and DNA. The V and J calls reflect TCRdb's pipeline rather than the authors' work. For this sample there are nearly 250,000 distinct CDR3 sequences; roughly 22% appear just once. Of the sample, roughly 32% is held by the ten largest clones.

Ophthalmopathy patients had moderately to severely active disease, with a Clinical Activity Score of 3 or more, a NOSPECS grade of 4 or more, and a disease duration of less than 3 months. Patients with uncontrolled infections, other autoimmune diseases, pregnancy or lactation were excluded. Clinical symptoms, serum thyroxine and TRAb, thyroid ultrasound, and orbital computed tomography formed the basis for the diagnoses. PBMCs were separated from over 9 ml of fresh peripheral blood using Ficoll-Paque density gradient centrifugation. Trizol reagent was used to extract total RNA, and RNA quality was then checked on an Agilent 2100 Bioanalyzer. With respect to this clonotype: This receptor's antigen is unknown. There are no base qualities to consult, and no much larger clone falls within one base.

The germline V gene (reference sequence) yields LNHNV for CDR1 and YYDKDF for CDR2. Cut back by 2 bases and 5 bases, the V and J ends lie 12 bases apart. Including cysteine and phenylalanine, the CDR3 has 14 amino acids. Only the CDR3 DNA stays, 42 bases, in frame from base 1. The chain uses TRBV15 and TRBJ2-5; TRBD1 could be the D gene, as 5 bases match. The sequence was collected from a woman aged 40 to 50 with Graves' ophthalmopathy. The sample taken for sequencing was blood. This receptor carries the CDR3 CATSRTGLRETQYF. The sequence in DNA is TGTGCCACCAGCAGAACAGGCTTAAGGGAGACCCAGTACTTC. Extended through the reference TRBV15 and TRBJ2-5 proteins, this CDR3 yields the full variable domain: DAMVIQNPRYQVTQFGKPVTLSCSQTLNHNVMYWYQQKSSQAPKLLFHYYDKDFNNEADTPDNFQSRRPNTSFCFLDIRSPGLGDTAMYLCATSRTGLRETQYFGPGTRLLVL.